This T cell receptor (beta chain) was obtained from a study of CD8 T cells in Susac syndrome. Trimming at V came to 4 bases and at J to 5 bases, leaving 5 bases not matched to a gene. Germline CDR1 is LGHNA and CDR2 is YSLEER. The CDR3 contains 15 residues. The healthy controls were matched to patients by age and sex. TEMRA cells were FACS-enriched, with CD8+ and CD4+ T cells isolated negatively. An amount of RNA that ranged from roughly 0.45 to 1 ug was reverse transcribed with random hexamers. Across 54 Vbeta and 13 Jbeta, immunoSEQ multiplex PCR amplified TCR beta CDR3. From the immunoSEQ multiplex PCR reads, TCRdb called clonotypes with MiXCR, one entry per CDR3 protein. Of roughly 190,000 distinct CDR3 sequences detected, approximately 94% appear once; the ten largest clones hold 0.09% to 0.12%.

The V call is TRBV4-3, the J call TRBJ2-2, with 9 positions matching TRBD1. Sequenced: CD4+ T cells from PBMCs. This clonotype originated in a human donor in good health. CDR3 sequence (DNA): TGCGCCAGCAGCCCTCGGGACAGGGAGACCGGGGAGCTGTTTTTT. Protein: CASSPRDRETGELFF.